This section outlines one T cell receptor beta chain sequence together with its context. Its antigen remains unknown. This sample was taken from a study of OX40 agonist ivuxolimab in advanced cancers. Looking at the study overall: Aged 23 to 79 with a mean of about 60 years, they were 82.7% male.

The CDR3 is 13 amino acids. Germline lookup yields CDR1 MNHEY and CDR2 SVGAGI. Assay used: immunoSEQ multiplex PCR; TCRdb lists only in-frame clones, some missing. The table shows about 73,000 clones, with more than 80% occurring only once. Findings and caveats of the study: In the 0.1 to 3.0 mg/kg range, CD4+ and CD8+ blood T cells had expanded clonally by week 6. Relatively little clonal expansion, among the lowest observed, appeared in partial responders at 0.1-3.0 mg/kg.

The sequenced sample was CD4+ or CD8+ T cells sorted from blood, obtained in a trial of the OX40 agonist ivuxolimab. The source of this sequence is an adult with an advanced solid tumor such as melanoma, head and neck, liver or kidney cancer. V is TRBV6-5 and J is TRBJ2-5; weak D call: TRBD2 (5 bases). The tail of the sequence fits TRBJ2-7 better, so the J call may be wrong. The CDR3 here is CASRAPLADEQYF. In DNA form, the CDR3 reads TGTGCCAGCAGAGCCCCGCTAGCAGACGAGCAGTACTTC.